One sample yielded the 11 T cell receptor beta chains listed below, sequenced in a study of blood T cell repertoires in COVID-19. Assay used: immunoSEQ multiplex PCR; TCRdb lists only in-frame clones, some missing. The table shows about 93,000 clones, with 70% to 90% occurring only once. The sample taken for sequencing was peripheral blood. The receptor set was obtained from an elderly woman with acute or convalescent COVID-19.

The chain links TRBV6-5 to TRBJ1-1, with TRBD1 matching over 9 bases. This CDR3 is built from 15 residues. Germline CDR1 is MNHEY and CDR2 is SVGAGI. J lost 1 base, V lost 6 bases, and 6 bases had no gene match. The DNA for the CDR3 is TGTGCCAGCAGCAAGCCGGGACAGGGGAACACTGAAGCTTTCTTT. Translating gives CASSKPGQGNTEAFF.

The V gene is TRBV18, the J gene TRBJ2-1; TRBD2 agrees at 10 bases. CDR3 length equals 16 residues. Germline assignment: CDR1 KGHSH and CDR2 LQKENI. V lost 3 bases and J lost 9; bases outside the gene matches: 11. This CDR3 reads CASSPPAGLAAPEQFF. The CDR3 coding sequence is TGTGCCAGCTCACCCCCCGCTGGACTAGCGGCACCTGAGCAGTTCTTC.

The V call is TRBV19, the J call TRBJ2-7, with 9 bases identical to TRBD1. This CDR3 is 13 amino acids long. Germline V CDR1 and CDR2: LNHDA, SQIVND (reference sequence). CDR3 loop: CVTRDRDSYEQYF. The CDR3 coding sequence is TGTGTAACCCGGGACAGGGACTCCTACGAGCAGTACTTC.

The CDR3 coding sequence is TGTGCCAGCAGTGATAGCGGGGGGGCCTACAATGAGCAGTTCTTC. Its translation is CASSDSGGAYNEQFF. The chain recombines TRBV2 with TRBJ2-1; 11 bases align to TRBD2. The CDR3 contains 15 residues. Germline lookup yields CDR1 SNHLY and CDR2 FYNNEI. Trimming at V came to 3 bases and at J to 2 bases, leaving 0 bases not matched to a gene.

The chain couples TRBV3-1 (or the pseudogene TRBV3-2) to TRBJ2-7, with 9 bases lining up with TRBD1. CDR1 is LGHDT and CDR2 is YNNKEL in the germline V gene (reference sequence). The CDR3 extends over 15 amino acids. The ends lost 4 bases at V and 2 bases at J; junction bases unmatched: 6. In nucleotides, the CDR3 is TGTGCCAGCAGCCTCGGGACAGGGTCTCCCTACGAGCAGTACTTC. This encodes CASSLGTGSPYEQYF.

V gene TRBV9 combines with J gene TRBJ2-1; 10 bases align to TRBD2. This CDR3 spans 15 amino acids. Per germline, CDR1 SGDLS and CDR2 YYNGEE. The J segment lost 12 bases and the V segment lost 4 bases, leaving 13 bases of the junction unmatched. The CDR3 region has the DNA TGTGCCAGCAGCCCTAATAGCGGGGGGCCCCTCGGGCAGTTCTTC. This codes for CASSPNSGGPLGQFF.

The gene calls are TRBV30 and TRBJ1-3; D not resolved. This CDR3 has 13 residues. V was clipped by 2 bases and J by 0 bases, with 5 bases between them. Germline V lookup: CDR1 GTSNPN, CDR2 SVGIG (reference sequence). The CDR3 reads CAWSFSSGNTIYF. In DNA form, the CDR3 reads TGTGCCTGGAGTTTTAGCTCTGGAAACACCATATATTTT.

The gene calls are TRBV19 and TRBJ1-2, with 7 bases identical to TRBD1. The CDR3 consists of 16 residues. CDR1 and CDR2 (germline): LNHDA, SQIVND (reference sequence). V gave up 5 bases and J gave up 0 bases; unmatched junction bases: 9. CDR3 amino acids: CASSPGQDTSNYGYTF. The CDR3 DNA sequence: TGTGCCAGTAGTCCCGGACAGGACACCTCTAACTATGGCTACACCTTC.

J is TRBJ2-2 and V is TRBV24-1, with a possible D match to TRBD1 (6 bases). The V gene lost 8 bases and the J gene lost 0 bases, with 9 bases spanning the gap. CDR1 is KGHDR and CDR2 is SFDVKD in the germline V gene. This CDR3 contains 14 residues. The CDR3 reads CATKGTPNTGELFF. For the CDR3, the DNA is TGTGCCACCAAGGGGACACCGAACACCGGGGAGCTGTTTTTT.

The chain joins TRBV7-9 to TRBJ1-6; 8 bases match TRBD1. This CDR3 region has 17 residues. Trimming removed 4 bases from V and 6 bases from J; junction bases left unmatched: 11. Germline CDR1 reads SEHNR; CDR2 reads FQNEAQ (reference sequence). CDR3 sequence (DNA): TGTGCCAGCAGCTCCCCCACCAGGGGGCGCGGTAATTCACCCCTCCACTTT. Amino acids: CASSSPTRGRGNSPLHF. The full variable domain, in which reference TRBV7-9 and TRBJ1-6 provide the parts outside the CDR3, is DTGVSQNPRHKITKRGQNVTFRCDPISEHNRLYWYRQTLGQGPEFLTYFQNEAQLEKSRLLSDRFSAERPKGSFSTLEIQRTEQGDSAMYLCASSSPTRGRGNSPLHFGNGTRLTVT.

The chain's CDR3 is CASSQGEGQGYSPLHF. The CDR3 DNA reads as TGCGCCAGCAGCCAAGGGGAAGGACAGGGATATTCACCCCTCCACTTT. The gene calls are TRBV4-1 and TRBJ1-6, with 8 bases identical to TRBD1. This CDR3 has 16 residues. Looked up from germline, CDR1 is MGHRA and CDR2 is YSYEKL. V was clipped by 1 base and J by 8 bases; unmatched bases: 7.